This T cell receptor beta chain is drawn from a study of OX40 agonist ivuxolimab in advanced cancers. Study-level information: Cancers in dose escalation were hepatocellular, melanoma, renal cell and head and neck. Whole-study findings and limits: Clones of CD4+ and CD8+ blood T cells grew by week 6 at doses of 0.1 to 3.0 mg/kg.

This clone appeared once. Its antigen is unidentified. Using immunoSEQ multiplex PCR, the repertoire was profiled, and TCRdb retains in-frame clones only, with some absent. The data hold some 80,000 clones, with approximately 84% observed a single time. Here the sequenced sample was CD4+ or CD8+ T cells sorted from blood, taken in a trial of the OX40 agonist ivuxolimab. This clonotype originated in an adult with an advanced solid tumor such as melanoma, head and neck, liver or kidney cancer.

CDR3 nucleotides: TGTGCCAGCTCACCAGATACAGATACGCAGTATTTT. It codes for CASSPDTDTQYF. The chain carries TRBV18 and TRBJ2-3; D not certain. The CDR3 has 12 residues. Germline CDR1 is KGHSH and CDR2 is LQKENI. V lost 2 bases and J lost 3, with 3 bases in between.